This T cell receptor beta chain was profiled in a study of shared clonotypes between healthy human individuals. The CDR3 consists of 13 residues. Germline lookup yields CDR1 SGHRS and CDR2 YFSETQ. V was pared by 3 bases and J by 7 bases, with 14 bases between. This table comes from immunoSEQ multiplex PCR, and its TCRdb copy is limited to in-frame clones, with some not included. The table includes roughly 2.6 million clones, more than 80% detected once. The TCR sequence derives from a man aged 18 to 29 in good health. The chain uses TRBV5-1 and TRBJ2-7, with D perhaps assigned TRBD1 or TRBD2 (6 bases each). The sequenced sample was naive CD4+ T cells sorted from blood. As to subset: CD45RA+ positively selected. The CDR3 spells CASSWGDNREQYF. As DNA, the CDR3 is TGCGCCAGCAGCTGGGGGGACAATAGGGAGCAGTACTTC.